This TCR beta chain was identified during a study of shared clonotypes between healthy human individuals. To note about this clone: Its antigen is undetermined.

General study points: In this cohort, only blood was sampled, and tissue repertoires likely differ.

Unsorted PBMCs provided DNA that was sequenced on ten immunoSEQ deep assay plates. In the source study's methods: Junction-only sequences without quality scores came from ImmunoSEQ, so filtering differed. Profiling relied on immunoSEQ multiplex PCR, and the TCRdb table lists in-frame clones only, not all of them. V, J and clone size are taken as reported in that table, and D and trimming were inferred from the DNA itself. The sample includes 400,000 to 600,000 clones, 60% to 80% seen only once; the top ten take roughly an eighth. The CDR3 consists of 12 residues. CDR1 is SGHTA and CDR2 is FQGNSA in the germline V gene. V was pared by 1 base and J by 8 bases, with 5 bases between.

The rearrangement uses TRBV7-2 and TRBJ2-2; unclear D gene. The sequenced sample was PBMCs. This clonotype originated in a woman in her thirties or forties in good health. Some clones in this sample may be carry-over from other donors' samples. Here the CDR3 reads CASSLVGGELFF. The CDR3 DNA is TGTGCCAGCAGCTTAGTGGGAGGGGAGCTGTTTTTT.